This is a list of T cell receptor beta chains from one sample in a study of T-cell memory formation after mild COVID-19. In TCRdb, the 5' RACE reads were re-called with MiXCR into one record per CDR3 protein. Of approximately 300,000 distinct CDR3 sequences listed, less than 20% are singletons. The sample consisted of PBMCs or a T cell subset sorted from them (not recorded which). The receptors were sampled from a man between 18 and 29 years old who had mild COVID-19 (a few samples of this study predate the infection). Cell type and time point are not known. Each CDR3 is given with its conserved first and last residue. The order of the fields is J gene, V gene, D gene, clone size, CDR3 DNA, CDR3 protein. D genes are given only for firm matches. Not all rows give a size; the values are once, few, many and, for expanded clones, a class.

TRBJ1-1 TRBV4-2 TRBD1 NA TGTGCCAGCAGACATAATACAGGGGGGGGAACTGAAGCTTTCTTT CASRHNTGGGTEAFF
TRBJ1-2 TRBV7-9 NA few TGTGCCAGCAGCTTACGGAACACAGAGGGCTACACCTTC CASSLRNTEGYTF
TRBJ2-7 TRBV5-1 TRBD1 few TGCGCCAGCAGCTTGGGACAGGGTAACAACGAGCAGTACTTC CASSLGQGNNEQYF
TRBJ1-4 TRBV9 NA few TGTGCCAGCAGCGTTTCTCAGGGAGATGAAAAACTGTTTTTT CASSVSQGDEKLFF
TRBJ2-3 TRBV3-1 NA NA TGTGCCAGCAGCCCTCGCAGCATCAGCACAGATACGCAGTATTTT CASSPRSISTDTQYF
TRBJ2-7 TRBV5-1 TRBD1 NA TGCGCCAGCAGCCTCCGGGACAGGGTCTACGAGCAGTACTTC CASSLRDRVYEQYF
TRBJ2-2 TRBV19 NA NA TGTGCCAGTAGTACAAGACACCCCCCGAACACCGGGGAGCTGTTTTTT CASSTRHPPNTGELFF
TRBJ1-5 TRBV11-2 NA NA TGTGCCAGCAGCTCAGACTCCCATCAGCCCCAGCATTTT CASSSDSHQPQHF
TRBJ2-1 TRBV11-3 NA NA TGTGCCAGCAGCCAGGGTCATGAGCAGTTCTTC CASSQGHEQFF
TRBJ2-5 TRBV3-1 TRBD2 NA TGTGCCAGCAGTTTCGCGGGGGGTGGAGAGACCCAGTCCTTC CASSFAGGGETQSF
TRBJ1-5 TRBV19 NA NA TGTGCCAGTCAAGGCGGTCAGAACAATCAGCCCCAGCATTTT CASQGGQNNQPQHF
TRBJ2-1 TRBV10-3 NA NA TGTGCCATCAGTGAGTCGGGAAGGGCTCCCTACAATGAGCAGTTCTTC CAISESGRAPYNEQFF
TRBJ2-5 TRBV4-3 NA few TGCGCCAGCAGCCAAGAGTGGGATCGGGAGACCCAGTACTTC CASSQEWDRETQYF
TRBJ2-6 TRBV6-5 NA NA TGTGCCAGCAGGTCCGGGGTTCACTCTGGGGCCAACGTCCTGACTTTC CASRSGVHSGANVLTF
TRBJ2-5 TRBV6-2/TRBV6-3 NA few TGTGCCAGCACCAAAAGGTCAGAGACCCAGTACTTC CASTKRSETQYF
TRBJ1-6 TRBV7-9 NA NA TGTGCCAGCAGCCCGGGATCACCCCTCCACTTT CASSPGSPLHF
TRBJ2-1 TRBV24-1 NA NA TGTGCCACCAGTGATGCGGGGATTGAGCAGTTCTTC CATSDAGIEQFF
TRBJ1-2 TRBV14 NA few TGTGCCAGCAGCCAAGTCAGGGCCAGTGGCTACACCTTC CASSQVRASGYTF
TRBJ1-2 TRBV6-5 TRBD1 NA TGTGCCAGCAGTTACTCGACAGGGGTAGCTAACTATGGCTACACCTTC CASSYSTGVANYGYTF
TRBJ2-5 TRBV7-2 NA NA TGTGCCAGCAGCTTTCTGGGACCTGAGACCCAGTACTTC CASSFLGPETQYF
TRBJ1-2 TRBV7-9 NA many TGTGCCAGCAGCTTAGGGCAGGGAGATGGCTACACCTTC CASSLGQGDGYTF
TRBJ2-3 TRBV12-3/TRBV12-4 NA few TGTGCCAGCAGTTTCCCCTGGGGACAAACAGATACGCAGTATTTT CASSFPWGQTDTQYF